Detailed here is one TCR beta chain. The data stem from a study of blood T cell repertoires in COVID-19. Study at large: The samples span acute and convalescent COVID-19 from the United States, Italy and Spain. PBMCs, B-cell-depleted T cells, or T cells provided the cDNA or gDNA that made up the material.

Authors' processing steps: Counts of nucleated cells, estimated from reference gene primer amplification, were obtained. TCRdb keeps only in-frame clones here, not all; method: immunoSEQ multiplex PCR. Clonal size and the V and J genes are those of that table, whereas D and trimming came from the DNA. In the table there are approximately 80,000 clones, under 90% of which are singletons. The V gene end was trimmed by 4 bases and the J gene end by 4 bases; junction bases not matched to a gene: 10. This CDR3 spans 16 amino acids. Germline lookup yields CDR1 SGHDT and CDR2 YYEEEE. This receptor was identified in a man older than 75 with acute or convalescent COVID-19. The sample comprised peripheral blood. The chain is built from TRBV5-6 and TRBJ1-2; 10 bases fit TRBD1. CDR3 residues: CASSDEWGQGPYGYTF. CDR3 bases: TGTGCCAGCAGCGACGAGTGGGGACAGGGGCCCTATGGCTACACCTTC.